The TCR beta chain under discussion was sequenced for a study of cytomegalovirus exposure and HLA in healthy donors. Overall study results and limits: A later analysis linked a missense variant in DCLRE1C to the trimming of TCR beta V and J genes. Researchers had no immune exposure information except CMV serostatus available.

The PCR employed 60 Vbeta primers together with 13 Jbeta primers. The assay was immunoSEQ multiplex PCR, and TCRdb's table has in-frame clones only and misses some. Altogether some 180,000 clones are present, about 90% being singletons, with the ten largest covering 0.2% to 0.3%. This clone occurred once. Its antigen remains unidentified. Other DNA sequences in this sample translate to the same CDR3. Each donor's status was that of a healthy bone marrow donor. While unrecorded immune exposures were likely, the donors were nominally healthy when sampled. V dropped 0 bases and J dropped 4; count of bases not matched to a gene: 1. Germline CDR1 SGDLS, CDR2 YYNGEE. This CDR3 has 15 amino acids.

The sequenced material came from PBMCs. The genes are TRBV9 and TRBJ2-1; the match to TRBD2 covers 10 bases. The TCR sequence derives from a girl in the first two years of life in good health and CMV-seronegative. The CDR3 bases are TGTGCCAGCAGCGTAGGGACTAGCGGTTACAATGAGCAGTTCTTC. Translated, it gives CASSVGTSGYNEQFF.